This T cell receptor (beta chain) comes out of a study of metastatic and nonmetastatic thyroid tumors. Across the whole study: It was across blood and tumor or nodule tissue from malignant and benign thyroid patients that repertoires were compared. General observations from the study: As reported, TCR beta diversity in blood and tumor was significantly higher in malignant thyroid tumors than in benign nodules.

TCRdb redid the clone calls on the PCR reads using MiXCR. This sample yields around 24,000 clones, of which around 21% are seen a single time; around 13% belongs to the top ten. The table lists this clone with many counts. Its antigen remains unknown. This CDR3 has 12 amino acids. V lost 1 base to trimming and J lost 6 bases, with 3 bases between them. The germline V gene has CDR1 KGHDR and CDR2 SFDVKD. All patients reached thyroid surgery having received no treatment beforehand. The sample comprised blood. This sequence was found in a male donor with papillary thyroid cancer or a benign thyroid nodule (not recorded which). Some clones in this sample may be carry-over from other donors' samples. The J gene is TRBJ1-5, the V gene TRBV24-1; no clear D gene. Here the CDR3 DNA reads TGTGCCACCAGTGATTTTGGTCAGCCCCAGCATTTT. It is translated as CATSDFGQPQHF.